A selection of T cell receptor beta chains follows, all from one sample in a study of technical replicates of blood from a handful of donors. Sequencing used immunoSEQ multiplex PCR; TCRdb keeps in-frame clones, though not all of them. The sample yields 65,000 to 95,000 clones, just over 85% seen once. What was sequenced was PBMCs. These TCRs come from a human donor in good health. Some clones in this sample may be carry-over from other donors' samples. The CDR3 runs from the conserved cysteine through the conserved F or W. Fields, in order: clone size, D gene, J gene, V gene, CDR3 DNA, CDR3 protein. The D gene is left open where the match is weak. Rows may omit the clone size; those that give it use once, few, many or a size class.

. | . | TRBJ2-5 | TRBV6-1 | TGCGCCAGCAGTCAGGGTGTTCCAAGAGAGACCCAGTACTTC | CASSQGVPRETQYF
. | . | TRBJ2-5 | TRBV29-1 | TGCAGCGCTAAGCAGAGAGGTCCACAAGAGACCCAGTACTTC | CSAKQRGPQETQYF
. | . | TRBJ1-1 | TRBV4-2 | TGTGCCAGCAGCCAGGGGAGGAGACTATCGAACACTGAAGCTTTCTTT | CASSQGRRLSNTEAFF
. | TRBD1 | TRBJ1-5 | TRBV7-9 | TGTGCCAGCAGCTTGGGACAGGTTAGCAATCAGCCCCAGCATTTT | CASSLGQVSNQPQHF
. | TRBD2 | TRBJ2-1 | TRBV28 | TGTGCCAGCAGTTTAGGCGGGACTAATCCCTACAATGAGCAGTTCTTC | CASSLGGTNPYNEQFF
. | TRBD1 | TRBJ1-5 | TRBV18 | TGTGCCAGCTCACCCGGGACAGACAATCAGCCCCAGCATTTT | CASSPGTDNQPQHF
once | . | TRBJ1-5 | TRBV25-1 | TGTGCCAGCAGTCAGGGTAGCAATCAGCCCCAGCATTTT | CASSQGSNQPQHF
. | TRBD1 | TRBJ1-1 | TRBV14 | TGTGCCAGCAGCTCAATTGGACAGGGCGTTTCTGAAGCTTTCTTT | CASSSIGQGVSEAFF
once | TRBD2 | TRBJ2-1 | TRBV12-5 | TGTGCTAGTGGTCCCGGGACTAGCGGAGCATACAATGAGCAGTTCTTC | CASGPGTSGAYNEQFF
few | TRBD2 | TRBJ2-1 | TRBV7-3 | TGTGCCAGCAGGCCCCCTGGGGTAGCGGGAGGTCCTGGGAATGAGCAGTTCTTC | CASRPPGVAGGPGNEQFF
. | . | TRBJ1-5 | TRBV5-1 | TGCGCCAGCAGCTTCGGGGGATTGGACAATCAGCCCCAGCATTTT | CASSFGGLDNQPQHF
. | . | TRBJ1-1 | TRBV7-8 | TGTGCCAGCAGCAATGGCAGGGTGGGCACTGAAGCTTTCTTT | CASSNGRVGTEAFF
. | TRBD2 | TRBJ2-7 | TRBV5-4 | TGTGCCAGCAGCCCTACTAGCGGGGGGCAGGTTGGGGAGCAGTACTTC | CASSPTSGGQVGEQYF
. | . | TRBJ1-3 | TRBV6-5 | TGTGCCAGCACGTCTCCCGGGGGTGTTAACACCATATATTTT | CASTSPGGVNTIYF
. | . | TRBJ1-1 | TRBV2 | TGTGCCAGCAGTGAACGGGGAGGAACCATGAACACTGAAGCTTTCTTT | CASSERGGTMNTEAFF
. | . | TRBJ1-4 | TRBV30 | TGTGCCTGGATCACCTTCCCTCCCCAACTAAGACCTTATGAAAAACTGTTTTTT | CAWITFPPQLRPYEKLFF
. | TRBD1 | TRBJ1-2 | TRBV14 | TGTGCCAGCAGCCAATTTACAGGGGGCGGTGGCTACACCTTC | CASSQFTGGGGYTF
. | . | TRBJ1-1 | TRBV30 | TGTGCCTGGACCCGGGGTGTAGGCCCGGCTTTCTTT | CAWTRGVGPAFF
. | . | TRBJ1-1 | TRBV10-3 | TGTGCCATCAGTGATTCCCAGGGGATCTTGAACACTGAAGCTTTCTTT | CAISDSQGILNTEAFF
. | . | TRBJ2-4 | TRBV30 | TGTGCTTGGAGTGTTGAACTGGCCAAAAACATTCAGTACTTC | CAWSVELAKNIQYF
. | . | TRBJ1-1 | TRBV7-2 | TGTGCCAGCAGCCTATTCGGGAGGGTGAACACTGAAGCTTTCTTT | CASSLFGRVNTEAFF
. | TRBD1 | TRBJ1-5 | TRBV5-6 | TGTGCCAGCAGCGTGGGACAGTATAGCAATCAGCCCCAGCATTTT | CASSVGQYSNQPQHF
. | . | TRBJ2-5 | TRBV4-1 | TGCGCCAGCAGCCAAGCCCCCGGGGTGGAGACCCAGTACTTC | CASSQAPGVETQYF
. | . | TRBJ2-1 | TRBV4-3 | TGCGCCAGCAGCCAAGCCGGGGCAGGGGAAAGTGAGCAGTTCTTC | CASSQAGAGESEQFF
. | TRBD2 | TRBJ2-5 | TRBV5-8 | TGTGCCAGCACCCTGAGATCTAGCGGCCAAGAGACCCAGTACTTC | CASTLRSSGQETQYF
. | . | TRBJ1-2 | TRBV19 | TGTGCCAGTACCGCGGGAGGTCTGAAGTATGGCTACACCTTC | CASTAGGLKYGYTF
. | . | TRBJ1-5 | TRBV30 | TGTGCCTGGAGTGACTGGACACAGATTGGGCAGCCCCAGCATTTT | CAWSDWTQIGQPQHF
. | . | TRBJ2-3 | TRBV11-3 | TGTGCCAGCAGCTTCGGCACAGATACGCAGTATTTT | CASSFGTDTQYF
. | TRBD1 | TRBJ1-3 | TRBV4-1 | TGCGCCAGCAGCCAAAGCCCGACAGGGACCTTCTCTGGAAACACCATATATTTT | CASSQSPTGTFSGNTIYF
. | . | TRBJ2-5 | TRBV2 | TGTGCCAGCAGCGGTGGGACAAAGGGGAGAGAGACCCAGTACTTC | CASSGGTKGRETQYF
. | . | TRBJ1-6 | TRBV11-2 | TGTGCCAGCAGCTCGGGTAGCTCCTATAATTCACCCCTCCACTTT | CASSSGSSYNSPLHF
. | . | TRBJ1-1 | TRBV7-6 | TGTGCCAGCAGCTTGGAGACTGAAGCTTTCTTT | CASSLETEAFF
. | TRBD1 | TRBJ1-1 | TRBV5-1 | TGCGCCAGCAGCCCGGGACAGCTCATGAACACTGAAGCTTTCTTT | CASSPGQLMNTEAFF
. | . | TRBJ1-6 | TRBV6-5 | TGTGCCAGCAAAGAGAGGGTGGTTAATTCACCCCTCCACTTT | CASKERVVNSPLHF
. | . | TRBJ2-1 | TRBV11-2 | TGTGCCAGCAGCTCCGTTGGCCTTTTTTCCTACAATGAGCAGTTCTTC | CASSSVGLFSYNEQFF
. | TRBD2 | TRBJ2-7 | TRBV20-1 | TGCAGTGCTAGTCGGGAGGCCGAGCAGTACTTC | CSASREAEQYF
. | TRBD2 | TRBJ2-1 | TRBV2 | TGTGCCAGCACCTCAATAGCGGGGGTCCCCTACAATGAGCAGTTCTTC | CASTSIAGVPYNEQFF
. | TRBD1 | TRBJ1-6 | TRBV15 | TGTGCCACCAGCAGAGATAACAGGGGGGGTTCACCCCTCCACTTT | CATSRDNRGGSPLHF
. | . | TRBJ2-7 | TRBV4-3 | TGCGCCAGCAGCCAAGTGTTTGGGGGGAGCTCCTACGAGCAGTACTTC | CASSQVFGGSSYEQYF
. | TRBD1 | TRBJ2-7 | TRBV29-1 | TGCAGCGCGACAGGGGCGCACTCCTACGAGCAGTACTTC | CSATGAHSYEQYF
. | . | TRBJ2-5 | TRBV20-1 | TGCAGTGCTAGAGCCCCGGAGACCCAGTACTTC | CSARAPETQYF
. | . | TRBJ2-3 | TRBV2 | TGTGCCAGCAGTGAAAGCGGTGGGGATACGCAGTATTTT | CASSESGGDTQYF
. | TRBD1 | TRBJ1-1 | TRBV7-9 | TGTGCCAGCAGCTGGGGACAGGATTCTGAAGCTTTCTTT | CASSWGQDSEAFF
. | TRBD1 | TRBJ1-2 | TRBV4-2 | TGTGCCAGCAGCCAGACCGTGACAGGTCGAGACAGGGCTGCTGGCTACACCTTC | CASSQTVTGRDRAAGYTF
. | TRBD1 | TRBJ1-5 | TRBV19 | TGTGCCAGCCGAACAACGACCGGGACAGGGGATGATCAGCCCCAGCATTTT | CASRTTTGTGDDQPQHF
. | . | TRBJ1-2 | TRBV6-5 | TGTGCCAGCAGTTACGAGGGTTTGGCTAACTATGGCTACACCTTC | CASSYEGLANYGYTF
few | . | TRBJ2-2 | TRBV12-5 | TGTGCTAGTGCTCCCCGGCCGGCGGGAACGAACACCGGGGAGCTGTTTTTT | CASAPRPAGTNTGELFF
once | TRBD1 | TRBJ2-6 | TRBV7-2 | TGTGCCAGCAGCATTAAGACAGGGGGCGGAGGCGCCAACGTCCTGACTTTC | CASSIKTGGGGANVLTF
. | TRBD2 | TRBJ2-2 | TRBV2 | TGTGCCAGCCAAACAGCGGGAGTGGACACCGGGGAGCTGTTTTTT | CASQTAGVDTGELFF
. | . | TRBJ1-3 | TRBV6-6 | TGTGCCAGCAGTTACGTGGCCTCCACCGAAGGAAACACCATATATTTT | CASSYVASTEGNTIYF
. | TRBD1 | TRBJ2-2 | TRBV29-1 | TGCAGCGTTGGAGGACAGGCCGGGGAGCTGTTTTTT | CSVGGQAGELFF
. | TRBD1 | TRBJ1-4 | TRBV11-2 | TGTGCCAGCAGCTTATCAAATCCAGGACAGGGGGTTGAAAAACTGTTTTTT | CASSLSNPGQGVEKLFF